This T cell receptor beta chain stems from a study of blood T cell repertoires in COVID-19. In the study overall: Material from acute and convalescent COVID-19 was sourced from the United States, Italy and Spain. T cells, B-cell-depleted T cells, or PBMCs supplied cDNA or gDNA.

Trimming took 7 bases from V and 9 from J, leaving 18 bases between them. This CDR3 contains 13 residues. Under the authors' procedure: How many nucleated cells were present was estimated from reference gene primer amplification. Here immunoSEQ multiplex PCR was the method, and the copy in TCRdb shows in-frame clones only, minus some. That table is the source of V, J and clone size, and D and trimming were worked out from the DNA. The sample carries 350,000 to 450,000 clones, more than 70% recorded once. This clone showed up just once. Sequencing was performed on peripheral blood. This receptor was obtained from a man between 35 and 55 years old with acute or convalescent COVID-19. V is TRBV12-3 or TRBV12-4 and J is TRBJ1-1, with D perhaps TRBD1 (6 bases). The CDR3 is CASTFRGGGKAFF. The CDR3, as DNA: TGTGCCAGCACCTTCAGAGGCGGGGGCAAAGCTTTCTTT.